The next 15 T cell receptor beta chains were all read from a single sample in a study of blood T cell repertoires in COVID-19. Data came from immunoSEQ multiplex PCR; TCRdb stores just in-frame clones and leaves some out. The sample has fewer than 200,000 clones; about 83% are singletons. Sequencing was carried out using peripheral blood. All receptors derive from a woman older than 75 with acute or convalescent COVID-19.

The chain's CDR3 is CASSSGAGGTDTQYF. CDR3 nucleotide sequence: TGTGCCAGCAGCTCAGGGGCGGGGGGCACAGATACGCAGTATTTT. The V gene is TRBV7-9, the J gene TRBJ2-3; perhaps TRBD2 as D (7 bases). This CDR3 is built from 15 residues. CDR1 and CDR2 (germline): SEHNR, FQNEAQ (reference sequence). Between the trimmed V and J ends, which lost 4 bases and 1 base, there was a span of 12 bases. The full variable domain, with the rest looked up from reference TRBV7-9 and TRBJ2-3, is DTGVSQNPRHKITKRGQNVTFRCDPISEHNRLYWYRQTLGQGPEFLTYFQNEAQLEKSRLLSDRFSAERPKGSFSTLEIQRTEQGDSAMYLCASSSGAGGTDTQYFGPGTRLTVL.

The chain has TRBV5-1 and TRBJ2-2; maybe TRBD2 (5 bases). The CDR3 totals 16 residues. V lost 0 bases and J 1 base, leaving 10 bases between the germline ends. Germline V lookup: CDR1 SGHRS, CDR2 YFSETQ. The CDR3 region has the DNA TGCGCCAGCAGCTTGGAGTGGACTCTGAACACCGGGGAGCTGTTTTTT. It encodes CASSLEWTLNTGELFF.

The chain uses TRBV6-2 or TRBV6-3 and TRBJ2-1; 7 bases are a match to TRBD1. Germline values: CDR1 MNHEY, CDR2 SVGEGT. The CDR3 has 14 residues. V shed 2 bases, J shed 6 bases, and the junction held 4 bases outside the gene matches. The CDR3 sequence: CASSYDRAPNEQFF. CDR3 bases: TGTGCCAGCAGTTACGACAGGGCGCCCAATGAGCAGTTCTTC.

This clone has only a few counts. The chain links TRBV29-1 to TRBJ1-1, with 8 bases lining up with TRBD1. The CDR3 totals 12 residues. The trim removed 5 bases at V and 5 bases at J, leaving 4 bases unmatched. The V gene's germline CDR1 is SQVTM and CDR2 ANQGSEA. The CDR3 coding sequence is TGCAGCGTTAAGACAGGGGTGACTGAAGCTTTCTTT. It yields the protein CSVKTGVTEAFF.

This clone was seen only once. The chain links TRBV21-1 to TRBJ1-5; TRBD1, the table's D call, was not compared with the DNA. TRBV21-1 is classified as a pseudogene. This CDR3 is built from 16 residues. This chain's CDR3 is CASSARKGCSGQPQHF. The DNA of the CDR3 is TGTGCCAGCAGCGCGAGAAAGGGGTGCTCGGGTCAGCCCCAGCATTTT.

This clone has more than one count but fewer than ten. This chain uses TRBV19 with TRBJ2-7; 8 nucleotides agree with TRBD1. Germline V gene data show CDR1 as LNHDA and CDR2 as SQIVND (reference sequence). This CDR3 is built from 15 residues. V lost 4 bases, J lost 4 bases, and 9 bases stayed unmatched. The CDR3: CASSKLEDREYEQYF. The CDR3 DNA is TGTGCCAGTAGTAAACTAGAGGACAGGGAATACGAGCAGTACTTC. Filled out from reference TRBV19 and TRBJ2-7, the complete variable domain reads DGGITQSPKYLFRKEGQNVTLSCEQNLNHDAMYWYRQDPGQGLRLIYYSQIVNDFQKGDIAEGYSVSREKKESFPLTVTSAQKNPTAFYLCASSKLEDREYEQYFGPGTRLTVT.

The chain recombines TRBV4-2 with TRBJ2-2; TRBD2 matches 11 bases. The germline gives CDR1 LGHNA, CDR2 YNFKEQ. J was trimmed by 5 bases and V by 0 bases; bases with no gene match: 5. The CDR3 is made up of 17 amino acids. CDR3 sequence reads: CASSQESSGGPTGELFF. The CDR3 coding sequence is TGTGCCAGCAGCCAAGAGTCTAGCGGGGGGCCAACCGGGGAGCTGTTTTTT.

The chain has TRBV19 and TRBJ1-1; 9 nucleotides align to TRBD1. The CDR3 runs 13 residues. Germline lookup yields CDR1 LNHDA and CDR2 SQIVND (reference sequence). With V trimmed by 6 bases and J by 5 bases, 4 bases remained unmatched. The CDR3 is CASSQQGATEAFF. The CDR3 DNA reads as TGTGCCAGTAGCCAACAGGGGGCGACTGAAGCTTTCTTT.

The gene calls are TRBV24-1 and TRBJ2-3; weak D call: TRBD1 (5 bases). The CDR3 runs to 13 residues. CDR1 is KGHDR, CDR2 SFDVKD, per germline. Trimming took off 5 bases at V and 6 bases at J, with 11 bases between the two ends. The CDR3 reads CATSVGARDTQYF. In DNA, the CDR3 is TGTGCCACCAGTGTTGGGGCCCGGGATACGCAGTATTTT.

This clone was counted a few times. The chain is built from TRBV28 and TRBJ1-6; tentatively, D is TRBD1 (5 bases). Germline V gene sequence: CDR1 MDHEN, CDR2 SYDVKM. Trimming cost V 3 bases and J 6 bases, with 15 bases left between them. This CDR3 has 16 amino acids. The chain's CDR3 is CASSFPPPRGNSPLHF. In DNA form, the CDR3 reads TGTGCCAGCAGTTTCCCCCCACCTAGGGGTAATTCACCCCTCCACTTT.

This chain uses TRBV4-3 with TRBJ1-2, with 8 bases lining up with TRBD1. The CDR3 is 14 amino acids. From germline, CDR1 is LGHNA and CDR2 YSLEER. The V segment lost 4 bases and the J segment 3 bases; nucleotides outside the gene matches: 4. CDR3 DNA: TGCGCCAGCAGCCCGCTGACAGGGGACTATGGCTACACCTTC. Protein: CASSPLTGDYGYTF.

The V gene is TRBV4-3, the J gene TRBJ2-5; the D gene is possibly TRBD1 (6 bases). CDR1 and CDR2 from the germline V gene are LGHNA and YSLEER. The V end lost 0 bases, the J end lost 2 bases, and 13 bases lay between the germline ends. This CDR3 comprises 16 residues. The DNA of the CDR3 is TGCGCCAGCAGCCAAGATCAGGGGACAAGGCAAGAGACCCAGTACTTC. Amino acids: CASSQDQGTRQETQYF.

The chain links TRBV7-6 to TRBJ1-4; TRBD1 matches at 8 bases. CDR1 is SGHVS and CDR2 is FNYEAQ in the germline V gene. The CDR3 is 16 amino acids. V was clipped by 5 bases and J by 5 bases; unmatched bases: 10. The CDR3, as DNA: TGTGCCAGCAGCGCCGGGACAGGCGTTATGAATGAAAAACTGTTTTTT. Encoded protein: CASSAGTGVMNEKLFF.

This clone was detected a few times. The chain recombines TRBV7-9 with TRBJ1-2; the D gene is possibly TRBD1 (5 bases). The ends were cut back, 5 bases at V and 2 bases at J, with 15 bases in the middle. There are 15 residues in the CDR3. From germline, CDR1 is SEHNR and CDR2 FQNEAQ (reference sequence). CDR3 in amino acids: CASSPPGVRNYGYTF. CDR3 coding DNA: TGTGCCAGCAGCCCCCCGGGGGTAAGGAACTATGGCTACACCTTC.

CDR3 bases: TGCGCCAGCAGCTTGGCCCTGACTAGCGGGGGCACCGGGGAGCTGTTTTTT. Protein: CASSLALTSGGTGELFF. This rearrangement joins TRBV5-1 to TRBJ2-2, with TRBD2 identical over 12 bases. CDR3 length: 17 residues. In germline, CDR1 is SGHRS, CDR2 YFSETQ. V dropped 0 bases and J dropped 4; count of bases not matched to a gene: 4.